This T cell receptor beta chain came from a study of shared clonotypes between healthy human individuals. About the research overall: Three plates each covered CD4 naive and memory; CD8 naive two, CD8 memory one.

It was CD45RO-negative cells, positively selected for CCR7, that made up naive CD8 cells, with terminally differentiated effector memory CD45RA+ cells excluded. General study results and limits: The generation probabilities recorded for non-shared clonotypes fell below those of clonotypes shared by all four donors.

TCRdb's copy holds only in-frame clones and misses some; the assay was immunoSEQ multiplex PCR. The sample lists roughly 2,000,000 clones; about 94% were seen once. With regard to this clone: Antigen unknown.

This TCR was sampled from a man aged 18 to 30 in good health. Sequenced sample: naive CD8+ T cells sorted from blood.

The CDR3 DNA is TGTGCCAGCAGCGCAAGGGGGCTCTGGGCTGAAGCTTTCTTT. This sequence encodes CASSARGLWAEAFF. This sequence joins TRBV7-2 and TRBJ1-1, with TRBD1 identical over 7 bases. The CDR3 consists of 14 residues. Germline V gene sequence: CDR1 SGHTA, CDR2 FQGNSA. V was pared by 5 bases and J by 6 bases, with 9 bases of the junction left unmatched.